This is a list of T cell receptor beta chains from one sample in a study of long-term antiretroviral therapy in people with HIV. The table came from immunoSEQ multiplex PCR; TCRdb's copy has only in-frame clones and leaves some out. The sample has 35,000 to 45,000 clones, around 88% seen once. The starting material was unsorted PBMCs, obtained just before starting antiretroviral therapy. Source of these receptors: a woman aged 18-35 years with HIV. The CDR3 runs from the conserved cysteine through the conserved F or W. Fields, in order: D gene, J gene, V gene, clone size, CDR3 protein, CDR3 DNA. The D gene is left open where the match is weak. Clone size is shown for a subset of rows, as once, few, many or a class of expanded clone.

>NA|TRBJ2-2|TRBV5-5|NA
CASSLDRGVDTGELFF
TGTGCCAGCAGCTTGGATCGAGGTGTGGACACCGGGGAGCTGTTTTTT
>TRBD2|TRBJ2-7|TRBV7-9|NA
CASSLVAGDYEQYF
TGTGCCAGCAGCTTGGTAGCGGGAGACTACGAGCAGTACTTC
>TRBD1|TRBJ1-5|TRBV27|NA
CASMPGTVLNQPQHF
TGTGCCAGCATGCCCGGGACAGTCCTCAATCAGCCCCAGCATTTT
>TRBD1|TRBJ1-4|TRBV29-1|few
CSVAEGARGEKLFF
TGCAGCGTTGCCGAGGGGGCTCGGGGTGAAAAACTGTTTTTT
>NA|TRBJ2-1|TRBV6-5|once
CASRRGDNEQFF
TGTGCCAGCAGACGCGGAGACAATGAGCAGTTCTTC
>NA|TRBJ2-7|TRBV21-1|NA
CASSNLGIGF
TGTGCCAGCAGCAACCTAGGTATCGGCTTC
>TRBD2|TRBJ2-6|TRBV28|NA
CASNLADHSGANVLTF
TGTGCCAGCAACCTAGCGGACCACTCTGGGGCCAACGTCCTGACTTTC
>TRBD2|TRBJ2-5|TRBV4-1|NA
CASSQALAGEETQYF
TGCGCCAGCAGCCAAGCCTTGGCGGGGGAGGAGACCCAGTACTTC
>NA|TRBJ1-6|TRBV4-1|NA
CASSQDGSSYNSPLHF
TGCGCCAGCAGCCAAGATGGAAGCTCCTATAATTCACCCCTCCACTTT
>NA|TRBJ1-5|TRBV7-2|few
CASSLLSNQPQHF
TGTGCCAGCAGCTTACTGAGCAATCAGCCCCAGCATTTT
>NA|TRBJ2-5|TRBV2|NA
CASTLDSLPQETQYF
TGTGCCAGCACCCTGGACAGCCTACCCCAAGAGACCCAGTACTTC
>NA|TRBJ2-1|TRBV20-1|NA
CSASEGNEQFF
TGCAGTGCTAGTGAGGGAAATGAGCAGTTCTTC
>NA|TRBJ1-2|TRBV5-5|NA
CASSSGDPRNYGYTF
TGTGCCAGCAGCTCCGGGGATCCCAGGAACTATGGCTACACCTTC
>NA|TRBJ2-5|TRBV7-3|NA
CASSLSGAGEETQYF
TGTGCCAGCAGCTTAAGTGGTGCAGGGGAAGAGACCCAGTACTTC
>TRBD1|TRBJ1-3|TRBV4-3|NA
CASSPGGLNSGNTIYF
TGCGCCAGCAGTCCAGGGGGCTTAAACTCTGGAAACACCATATATTTT
>TRBD1|TRBJ1-5|TRBV18|NA
CASSPGTGGDNQPQHF
TGTGCCAGCTCACCAGGGACAGGGGGAGACAATCAGCCCCAGCATTTT
>NA|TRBJ1-3|TRBV6-5|NA
CASSYSNPGNTIYF
TGTGCCAGCAGTTACTCGAATCCTGGAAACACCATATATTTT
>TRBD2|TRBJ2-3|TRBV4-3|NA
CASSQDRGVGTDTQYF
TGCGCCAGCAGCCAAGATCGGGGGGTTGGCACAGATACGCAGTATTTT
>NA|TRBJ2-1|TRBV6-1|once
CASSQPEGQFF
TGTGCCAGCAGTCAACCCGAGGGGCAGTTCTTC
>NA|TRBJ2-1|TRBV7-2|NA
CASSFDYYNEQFF
TGTGCCAGCAGCTTCGACTACTACAATGAGCAGTTCTTC
>NA|TRBJ2-3|TRBV28|NA
CAGCGTVADTQYF
TGTGCCGGGTGCGGGACCGTGGCAGATACGCAGTATTTT
>TRBD2|TRBJ2-3|TRBV28|NA
CASSPPDGRTDTQYF
TGTGCCAGCAGTCCCCCCGACGGGAGGACAGATACGCAGTATTTT
>NA|TRBJ2-5|TRBV2|NA
CASGILGERETQYF
TGTGCCAGCGGTATTCTGGGGGAGCGAGAGACCCAGTACTTC